This TCR beta chain came from a study of cytomegalovirus exposure and HLA in healthy donors. The wider study: Caucasian-associated ancestry cluster membership applied to about four fifths of a few hundred genotyped donors.

The PCR ran on 60 Vbeta and 13 Jbeta primers. TCRdb keeps only in-frame clones here, not all; method: immunoSEQ multiplex PCR. Of about 150,000 clones in the sample, under 90% were seen once. With regard to this clone: The target antigen is unknown.

Regarding the study as a whole: An analysis done earlier found most TCR beta V segments productive about 87% or about 30% of the time. Some public TCRs appeared in many individuals, while most sequences were rare.

CDR3 length equals 15 residues. Trimming left V 3 bases short and J 4 bases short, with 12 bases between. Germline lookup yields CDR1 SGHTA and CDR2 FQGTGA. The clonotype comes from a man aged 18 to 29 in good health and CMV-seronegative. The genes are TRBV7-3 and TRBJ2-2; tentatively, D is TRBD1 (7 bases). Source material: PBMCs. CDR3 sequence: CASSLLQGGTGELFF. For the CDR3, the DNA is TGTGCCAGCAGCTTGCTTCAGGGGGGCACCGGGGAGCTGTTTTTT.